Below, 24 T cell receptor beta chains from the same sample are listed, as sequenced in a study of metastatic and nonmetastatic thyroid tumors. TCRdb re-called clones via MiXCR from the PCR reads. This repertoire shows about 30,000 clones, approximately 22% found once; its top ten account for about two fifths. All patients were treatment-naive before thyroid surgery. The sequencing input was blood. The source is a female donor with papillary thyroid cancer or a benign thyroid nodule (not recorded which). Some clones in this sample may be carry-over from other donors' samples.

In DNA form, the CDR3 reads TGTGCCAGCAGTTACTCACTGCAGGGCCCCCGGAACACTGAAGCTTTCTTT. Encoded protein: CASSYSLQGPRNTEAFF. This rearrangement joins TRBV6-2 or TRBV6-3 to TRBJ1-1; perhaps TRBD1 as D (5 bases). Trimming stripped 0 bases from V and 1 base from J, with 15 bases between. In germline, CDR1 is MNHEY, CDR2 SVGEGT. CDR3 length: 17 residues.

This clone appeared many times. Other DNA sequences from this sample encode an identical CDR3 as well. This chain connects TRBV12-3 or TRBV12-4 to TRBJ2-2; D remains unclear. The CDR3 spans 15 residues. The V end was cut by 7 bases, the J end by 5 bases, with 17 bases between. The DNA of the CDR3 is TGTGCCAGCACCAGACTCCGGTTAGGAACCGGGGAGCTGTTTTTT. As protein: CASTRLRLGTGELFF.

There are many counts of this clone. The chain has TRBV6-1 and TRBJ1-6; weak D call: TRBD1 (5 bases). Germline lookup yields CDR1 MNHNS and CDR2 SASEGT. The V end lost 4 bases, the J end lost 6 bases, and 19 bases lay between the germline ends. The CDR3 runs 17 residues. In DNA, the CDR3 is TGTGCCAGCAGTGCCACGGGGGGGATCCCCCCTAATTCACCCCTCCACTTT. It yields the protein CASSATGGIPPNSPLHF.

This clone occurred many times. J is TRBJ2-5 and V is TRBV4-1, with D possibly called TRBD1 or TRBD2 (7 bases each). The CDR3 is made up of 15 amino acids. Looked up from germline, CDR1 is MGHRA and CDR2 is YSYEKL. V was pared by 4 bases and J by 2 bases, with 14 bases between. As DNA, the CDR3 is TGCGCCAGCAGCCCGGGGGGACAGAGACAAGAGACCCAGTACTTC. It yields the protein CASSPGGQRQETQYF.

The genes are TRBV6-2 or TRBV6-3 and TRBJ2-1, with 9 bases lining up with TRBD1. The CDR3 contains 15 residues. CDR1 is MNHEY and CDR2 is SVGEGT in the germline V gene. Unmatched junction bases numbered 9, after V lost 6 bases and J lost 6 bases. CDR3 bases: TGTGCCAGCAGCGCCGGACAGGGGCACTTCAATGAGCAGTTCTTC. It yields the protein CASSAGQGHFNEQFF.

This clone was seen at least ten times. A read error may be the cause here, since a much bigger clone is one base away. Other DNA sequences in the sample encode the same CDR3. The CDR3 region has the DNA TGCGCCAGCAGACGGGACGACTATGGCTACACCTTC. It yields the protein CASRRDDYGYTF. The chain recombines TRBV10-2 with TRBJ1-2; the D gene is possibly TRBD1 (5 bases). The ends were cut back, 6 bases at V and 3 bases at J, with 8 bases in the middle. Germline-derived CDR1 and CDR2 are WSHSY and SAAADI. The CDR3 covers 12 residues.

The chain is built from TRBV30 and TRBJ1-2; 9 positions match TRBD1. The germline V gene has CDR1 GTSNPN and CDR2 SVGIG (reference sequence). CDR3 size: 15 residues. After removal of 0 bases from V and 5 bases from J, the junction contained 7 bases not matched to a gene. The CDR3 sequence: CAWSVGGQGGYGYTF. In DNA form, the CDR3 reads TGTGCCTGGAGTGTGGGGGGACAGGGAGGATATGGCTACACCTTC.

This clone appeared many times. The chain recombines TRBV12-5 with TRBJ1-1; D uncertain. Trimming took 2 bases from V and 4 from J, leaving 8 bases between them. Germline V CDR1 and CDR2: LGHNT, FRNRAP. The CDR3 consists of 13 residues. The CDR3 protein is CASGLLEGTEAFF. CDR3 nucleotide sequence: TGTGCTAGTGGTTTGCTGGAGGGCACTGAAGCTTTCTTT.

The chain joins TRBV6-1 to TRBJ2-3; D call uncertain. Trimming pared 4 bases from V and 5 bases from J, leaving 7 bases between. The CDR3 consists of 12 residues. CDR1 and CDR2 from the germline V gene are MNHNS and SASEGT. The CDR3 spells CASSGYGDTQYF. The CDR3, as DNA: TGTGCCAGCAGTGGCTATGGAGATACGCAGTATTTT.

This chain joins TRBV6-1 and TRBJ2-2, with D unresolved. V lost 4 bases, J lost 7 bases, and 13 bases lay in between. This CDR3 has 14 amino acids. Germline V CDR1 and CDR2: MNHNS, SASEGT. In DNA, the CDR3 is TGTGCCAGCAGTGCAACCCAAGACATCGGGGAGCTGTTTTTT. Translating it yields CASSATQDIGELFF.

This clone was detected a few times. The chain employs TRBV2 and TRBJ1-2; D not certain. With 4 bases removed from V and 0 bases from J, the gap between germline ends came to 12 bases. This CDR3 region has 15 residues. Germline-derived CDR1 and CDR2 are SNHLY and FYNNEI. The CDR3 nucleotides read TGTGCCAGCAGTGTTTCGCGGCATTCTAACTATGGCTACACCTTC. It yields the protein CASSVSRHSNYGYTF.

For this clone: One junction end does not reproduce the germline sequence, and a read error may be involved. The chain has TRBV2 and TRBJ2-7; 7 positions match TRBD2. This CDR3 spans 14 amino acids. CDR1 is SNHLY, CDR2 FYNNEI, per germline. The DNA of the CDR3 is TGTGCCAGCAGTTATCTAGCGGTAGCCTACGATCAGTACTTC. Translation gives CASSYLAVAYDQYF.

This clone came up many times. The chain employs TRBV15 and TRBJ1-3, with D uncertain. Trimming shortened V by 9 bases and J by 0 bases, and 21 bases separated the two germline ends. Germline V CDR1 and CDR2: LNHNV, YYDKDF (reference sequence). The CDR3 spans 17 residues. The CDR3 sequence is CATRSGTERNSGNTIYF. Here the CDR3 DNA reads TGTGCCACAAGATCCGGAACAGAGCGCAACTCTGGAAACACCATATATTTT.

This clone was seen many times. The chain combines TRBV20-1 with TRBJ1-4; D is uncertain. Per the germline V gene, CDR1 is DFQATT and CDR2 is SNEGSKA (reference sequence). With 0 bases removed from V and 5 bases from J, the gap between germline ends came to 13 bases. The CDR3 length is 15 residues. CDR3: CSARDLRGMNEKLFF. CDR3 nucleotide sequence: TGCAGTGCTAGAGATCTTCGGGGAATGAATGAAAAACTGTTTTTT.

This clone came up many times. The chain carries TRBV29-1 and TRBJ2-3, with D maybe TRBD2 (5 bases). CDR3 size: 14 residues. V lost 2 bases to trimming and J lost 1 base, with 10 bases between them. Germline V gene lookup returns CDR1 SQVTM and CDR2 ANQGSEA. The DNA for the CDR3 is TGCAGCGTTGAAAGAGGGAAGGGCACAGATACGCAGTATTTT. This gives the protein CSVERGKGTDTQYF.

For this clone: An end of the junction differs from the germline gene, which may be a read error. The chain employs TRBV12-3 or TRBV12-4 and TRBJ2-2; TRBD2 aligns across 8 bases. This CDR3 has 19 residues. CDR3: CASSLALWGSGDNTVELFF. The CDR3, as DNA: TGTGCCAGCAGTTTAGCGTTGTGGGGTAGCGGGGATAACACCGTGGAGCTGTTTTTT.

The DNA for the CDR3 is TGTGCCAGCAGCTCTAACCTGGGACAGGACGGACGCTTCGAAGCTTTCTTT. Translated: CASSSNLGQDGRFEAFF. This rearrangement joins TRBV11-1 to TRBJ1-1, with TRBD1 matching 8 bases. The germline CDR1 and CDR2 sequences are SGHAT and FQDESV (reference sequence). J was trimmed by 8 bases and V by 4 bases; bases with no gene match: 18. This CDR3 comprises 17 residues.

This clone came up many times. This may stem from a read error, because a much larger clone lies one nucleotide away. The J gene is TRBJ1-3, the V gene TRBV5-1; D remains ambiguous. This CDR3 has 14 residues. The germline CDR1 and CDR2 sequences are SGHRS and YFSETQ. CDR3 in amino acids: CASGLGQSGNTIYF. The CDR3 DNA sequence: TGCGCCAGCGGCTTGGGTCAATCTGGAAACACCATATATTTT.

At least ten counts were recorded for this clone. The chain uses TRBV4-1 and TRBJ2-5, with D unresolved. Trimming took 0 bases from V and 7 from J, leaving 3 bases between them. This CDR3 spans 11 amino acids. Per the germline V gene, CDR1 is MGHRA and CDR2 is YSYEKL. In DNA form, the CDR3 reads TGCGCCAGCAGCCAAGATCGGACCCAGTACTTC. It translates to CASSQDRTQYF.

Here the CDR3 DNA reads TGTGCCTGGAGTGTCGGGAGCAATCAGCCCCAGCATTTT. Amino acids: CAWSVGSNQPQHF. The chain combines TRBV30 with TRBJ1-5; no clear D. Germline CDR1 is GTSNPN and CDR2 is SVGIG (reference sequence). Trimming removed 0 bases from V and 1 base from J, with 4 bases in between. The length of the CDR3 is 13 residues. The full variable domain, with the rest looked up from reference TRBV30 and TRBJ1-5, is SQTIHQWPATLVQPVGSPLSLECTVEGTSNPNLYWYRQAAGRGLQLLFYSVGIGQISSEVPQNLSASRPQDRQFILSSKKLLLSDSGFYLCAWSVGSNQPQHFGDGTRLSIL.

The V call is TRBV27, the J call TRBJ2-7, with D maybe TRBD1 (5 bases). CDR3 length equals 13 residues. The V end was cut by 4 bases, the J end by 2 bases, with 9 bases between. Germline CDR1 is MNHEY and CDR2 is SMNVEV (reference sequence). The CDR3 DNA follows: TGTGCCAGCAGTTCAAAGGGGCCCTACGAGCAGTACTTC. Encoded protein: CASSSKGPYEQYF.

J is TRBJ2-5 and V is TRBV5-1, with TRBD2 matching 10 bases. The CDR3 runs 17 residues. The V and J ends lost 0 bases and 5 bases, in that order; junction bases with no gene match: 10. Germline V gene sequence: CDR1 SGHRS, CDR2 YFSETQ. CDR3 residues: CASSLGLLAGSSETQYF. Written as DNA, the CDR3 is TGCGCCAGCAGCTTGGGCCTACTAGCGGGGTCGTCGGAGACCCAGTACTTC.

This clone was seen repeatedly, ten times or more. This chain links TRBV7-6 with TRBJ2-7, with 7 bases aligning to TRBD2. The CDR3 loop spans 15 amino acids. Germline trimming cut 1 base from V and 0 bases from J; bases unmatched to any gene: 3. CDR1 is SGHVS and CDR2 is FNYEAQ in the germline V gene. DNA for the CDR3: TGTGCCAGCAGCTTAGTTCTAGCGGACTCCTACGAGCAGTACTTC. It specifies CASSLVLADSYEQYF.

In this sample, this clone turned up a few times. The chain combines TRBV6-5 with TRBJ2-1; 11 nucleotides agree with TRBD2. This CDR3 is built from 15 residues. Germline V gene lookup returns CDR1 MNHEY and CDR2 SVGAGI. With 4 bases clipped from V and 6 bases from J, the junction kept 5 bases outside the gene matches. The CDR3 bases are TGTGCCAGCAGTTCCGGGACTAGCGGAATCAATGAGCAGTTCTTC. It codes for CASSSGTSGINEQFF.